What follows describes a single TCR beta chain. The antigen is unknown. TCRdb re-derived calls from the 5' RACE reads in MiXCR, one entry per CDR3 protein. The sample has approximately 250,000 distinct CDR3 sequences, over 15% seen once. This sample is part of a study of T-cell memory formation after mild COVID-19. Study findings and constraints: Largely, contracting CD4+ clones fell within CM and EM, and contracting CD8+ clones within EMRA. Pre-infection memory already had some responding clones, implying cross-reactive memory joined. CD4/CD8 balance characterized clones contracting day 15 to 85, and CD4+ skew characterized later expanders.

V lost 6 bases to trimming and J lost 2 bases, with 17 bases between them. This CDR3 comprises 16 residues. The sequence came from a man between 18 and 29 years old who had mild COVID-19 (a few samples of this study predate the infection). Cell type and time point are not known. Sequencing was done on a sample of PBMCs or a T cell subset sorted from them (not recorded which). The chain links TRBV12-3 or TRBV12-4 to TRBJ2-1, with D possibly TRBD2 on 6 matching bases. CDR3 loop: CASRPLGGATYNEQFF. The CDR3 DNA sequence: TGTGCCAGCAGGCCCCTGGGCGGGGCTACCTACAATGAGCAGTTCTTC.